One and the same sample provided the 20 T cell receptor beta chains below, sequenced in a study of CD8+CD57+ T cells in acquired aplastic anemia. In patients chosen for sequencing, flow cytometry had shown CD8+CD57+ cell expansion. Genomic DNA, serving as template, underwent TCR beta VDJ and CDR3 profiling. TCRdb called the reads again in MiXCR, with one record for every CDR3 protein. The sample has about 190,000 distinct CDR3 sequences, roughly half seen once; the top ten hold over 7.5%. Sequencing input: sorted CD4+, CD8+, or CD8+CD57+ T cells (not recorded which) from PBMCs. The receptors were gathered from a human donor with aplastic anemia.

V is TRBV2 and J is TRBJ1-4; D not certain. Trimming took 6 bases from V and 8 from J, leaving 19 bases between them. Germline CDR1 SNHLY, CDR2 FYNNEI. This CDR3 spans 15 amino acids. The CDR3 coding sequence is TGTGCCAGCAGCTTAATGTCAGGTGGTGGGGAAAAACTGTTTTTT. Protein: CASSLMSGGGEKLFF.

This chain joins TRBV3-1 and TRBJ2-7; unclear D gene. CDR1 LGHDT and CDR2 YNNKEL come from the germline V gene (reference sequence). Trimming removed 4 bases from V and 4 bases from J, with 8 bases in between. The CDR3 has 12 residues. The chain's CDR3 is CASSLEAYEQYF. The CDR3 DNA reads as TGTGCCAGCAGCCTAGAGGCTTACGAGCAGTACTTC.

V gene TRBV7-9 combines with J gene TRBJ2-7; 7 bases fit TRBD1. This CDR3 region has 13 residues. V shed 10 bases and J 1 base; nucleotides not matched to a gene: 7. Germline CDR1 reads SEHNR; CDR2 reads FQNEAQ (reference sequence). The CDR3 reads CAISDRASYEQYF. CDR3 DNA: TGTGCCATCAGTGACAGGGCTTCCTACGAGCAGTACTTC.

This chain connects TRBV28 to TRBJ2-7; a weak D match, TRBD2 (6 bases). Germline CDR1 reads MDHEN; CDR2 reads SYDVKM. This CDR3 is built from 15 residues. The CDR3 DNA is TGTGCGGCTGTAGGAGGGAAAGGGCACCCCTACGAGCAGTACTTC. It encodes CAAVGGKGHPYEQYF.

As for this clonotype: Relative to the germline gene, one junction end is altered; a read error may explain this. CDR3 bases: TGTGCCGGCAGTCAACGGGAGACCCAGTACTTC. It specifies CAGSQRETQYF. This chain links TRBV28 with TRBJ2-5; D gene uncertain. This CDR3 contains 11 residues. Germline-derived CDR1 and CDR2 are MDHEN and SYDVKM.

There are many counts of this clonotype. The V gene is TRBV24-1, the J gene TRBJ1-2; 7 bases map to TRBD1. CDR3 length: 14 amino acids. Looked up from germline, CDR1 is KGHDR and CDR2 is SFDVKD. Unmatched junction bases numbered 2, after V lost 3 bases and J lost 2 bases. For the CDR3, the DNA is TGTGCCACCAGTGATATGACAGGGAACTATGGCTACACCTTC. Its protein is CATSDMTGNYGYTF.

The chain is built from TRBV20-1 and TRBJ2-3, with TRBD2 matching 10 bases. V trimming: 0 bases; J trimming: 5 bases; junction bases outside the gene matches: 8. The length of the CDR3 is 16 residues. The germline V gene has CDR1 DFQATT and CDR2 SNEGSKA (reference sequence). The CDR3 nucleotides are TGCAGTGCTAGAGACGCTAGCGGGAGTCCACAAGATACGCAGTATTTT. Its translation is CSARDASGSPQDTQYF.

The chain employs TRBV2 and TRBJ1-5, with a tentative D call TRBD1 (6 bases). CDR1 SNHLY and CDR2 FYNNEI come from the germline V gene. The germline V and J ends were trimmed by 5 bases and 2 bases, with 10 bases remaining between them. This CDR3 comprises 14 residues. The CDR3 DNA is TGTGCCAGCAGTTTACGACAGGGCAATCAGCCCCAGCATTTT. Translating gives CASSLRQGNQPQHF.

The chain is built from TRBV7-2 and TRBJ2-7, with TRBD1 as a possible D gene (5 bases). This CDR3 region has 13 residues. Germline assignment: CDR1 SGHTA and CDR2 FQGNSA. Trimming pared 5 bases from V and 3 bases from J, leaving 11 bases between. The CDR3 bases are TGTGCCAGCAGCCCAGTGCAGGGCTACGAGCAGTACTTC. This sequence encodes CASSPVQGYEQYF.

The chain couples TRBV20-1 to TRBJ2-3; 7 bases map to TRBD2. Germline lookup yields CDR1 DFQATT and CDR2 SNEGSKA (reference sequence). After removal of 3 bases from V and 2 bases from J, the junction contained 8 bases not matched to a gene. The CDR3 contains 15 residues. The chain's CDR3 is CSASLGTTSTDTQYF. CDR3 sequence (DNA): TGCAGTGCTAGCCTCGGGACTACCTCCACAGATACGCAGTATTTT.

This clonotype was found once. V usage is TRBV29-1 and J usage is TRBJ2-2; perhaps TRBD1 as D (6 bases). CDR1 is SQVTM, CDR2 ANQGSEA, per germline. Trimming cost V 5 bases and J 6 bases, with 10 bases left between them. The CDR3 is 12 amino acids. The CDR3 is CSVWGPAGELFF. CDR3 sequence (DNA): TGCAGCGTTTGGGGGCCGGCCGGGGAGCTGTTTTTT.

This clonotype appeared a single time. The rearrangement joins TRBV2 to TRBJ2-5, with TRBD2 matching over 12 bases. The CDR3 is 15 residues long. CDR1 is SNHLY and CDR2 is FYNNEI in the germline V gene. Trimming took 9 bases from V and 7 from J; bases not matched to a gene: 12. The CDR3 is CASGTSGFLGGTQYF. The CDR3 nucleotides are TGTGCCAGTGGGACTAGCGGGTTCTTGGGAGGGACCCAGTACTTC.

This clonotype was observed a handful of times. The J gene is TRBJ2-3, the V gene TRBV10-3, with D possibly called TRBD1 or TRBD2 (5 bases each). This CDR3 has 14 residues. V lost 8 bases to trimming and J lost 4 bases, with 16 bases between them. Germline CDR1 ENHRY, CDR2 SYGVKD. The CDR3 nucleotides are TGTGCCATCGCAGACAGCGGAAGCTCAGATACGCAGTATTTT. Translation gives CAIADSGSSDTQYF.

This clonotype was seen repeatedly, ten times or more. V gene TRBV24-1 combines with J gene TRBJ1-2, with D maybe TRBD1 (6 bases). The CDR3 contains 13 residues. CDR1 is KGHDR and CDR2 is SFDVKD in the germline V gene. Trimming removed 3 bases from V and 10 bases from J, with 14 bases in between. The CDR3 loop is CATSDPPRTAYTF. The CDR3 DNA follows: TGTGCCACCAGTGATCCCCCCCGGACAGCCTACACCTTC.

The chain recombines TRBV20-1 with TRBJ2-7; 10 bases fit TRBD2. V lost 0 bases to trimming and J lost 10 bases; unmatched junction nucleotides: 18. Germline values: CDR1 DFQATT, CDR2 SNEGSKA (reference sequence). This CDR3 is built from 17 residues. In nucleotides, the CDR3 is TGCAGTGCTAGAGATGAGGTTGGCGTGTGGACTAGCGGCGAACAGTACTTC. Amino acid sequence: CSARDEVGVWTSGEQYF.

The V gene is TRBV2, the J gene TRBJ2-7; no reliable D call. Trimming shortened V by 8 bases and J by 0 bases, and 11 bases separated the two germline ends. The CDR3 length is 13 residues. Germline V gene lookup returns CDR1 SNHLY and CDR2 FYNNEI. The CDR3 is CASAQGSSYEQYF. CDR3 in DNA: TGTGCCAGCGCTCAAGGCAGCTCCTACGAGCAGTACTTC.

Many counts were recorded for this clonotype. V and J are TRBV29-1 and TRBJ2-7, with 8 bases fitting TRBD1. V shed 1 base, J shed 6 bases, and the junction held 8 bases outside the gene matches. CDR1 is SQVTM, CDR2 ANQGSEA, per germline. The CDR3 covers 14 residues. The CDR3 DNA reads as TGCAGCGTTGAAGGCGGACAGGGCCCTCCCGAGCAGTACTTC. It specifies CSVEGGQGPPEQYF.

The CDR3 nucleotides are TGTGCTAGTGGTTTGAAGCTTTACGGGACTCCTTACTACGAGCAGTACTTC. Protein product: CASGLKLYGTPYYEQYF. This chain joins TRBV12-5 and TRBJ2-7; a weak D match, TRBD2 (6 bases). The CDR3 consists of 17 residues. CDR1 and CDR2 from the germline V gene are LGHNT and FRNRAP. Trimming pared 2 bases from V and 3 bases from J, leaving 20 bases between. The full variable domain, its missing parts supplied by reference TRBV12-5 and TRBJ2-7, is DARVTQTPRHKVTEMGQEVTMRCQPILGHNTVFWYRQTMMQGLELLAYFRNRAPLDDSGMPKDRFSAEMPDATLATLKIQPSEPRDSAVYFCASGLKLYGTPYYEQYFGPGTRLTVT.

On this clonotype itself: One base away lies a much larger clone, so this may be a sequencing read error. The J gene is TRBJ1-1, the V gene TRBV11-1; 8 nucleotides agree with TRBD1. The CDR3 length is 17 residues. V lost 5 bases, J lost 0 bases, and 11 bases stayed unmatched. The germline gives CDR1 SGHAT, CDR2 FQDESV (reference sequence). CDR3 protein: CASSPGQGIRLNTEAFF. For the CDR3, the DNA is TGTGCCAGCAGCCCCGGACAGGGAATTCGTCTGAACACTGAAGCTTTCTTT.

The J gene is TRBJ2-2, the V gene TRBV19, with TRBD2 matching 7 bases. Trimming removed 8 bases from V and 5 bases from J; junction bases left unmatched: 11. Germline V lookup: CDR1 LNHDA, CDR2 SQIVND (reference sequence). This CDR3 is 15 amino acids long. The CDR3 nucleotides are TGTGCCAGTGTGGTGGCGGGAGTTCGTACCGGGGAGCTGTTTTTT. Translation gives CASVVAGVRTGELFF.